This T cell receptor beta chain was captured in a study of OX40 agonist ivuxolimab in advanced cancers. Trimming left V 6 bases short and J 0 bases short, with 9 bases between. The CDR3 is 14 amino acids. Germline CDR1 ENHRY, CDR2 SYGVKD. Only in-frame clones appear in the TCRdb table, and some are missing; sequencing was by immunoSEQ multiplex PCR. The sample yields fewer than 40,000 clones, about 80% seen once. Sequenced material: CD4+ or CD8+ T cells sorted from blood, taken in a trial of the OX40 agonist ivuxolimab. The TCR comes from an adult with an advanced solid tumor such as melanoma, head and neck, liver or kidney cancer. V gene TRBV10-3 combines with J gene TRBJ1-5, with no clear D. CDR3 residues: CAISVHGSNQPQHF. DNA for the CDR3: TGTGCCATCAGCGTACACGGTAGCAATCAGCCCCAGCATTTT.